These T cell receptor beta chains were read from a single sample in a study of T-cell reconstitution after alpha-beta-depleted transplantation in children. From the PCR reads, TCRdb called clonotypes with MiXCR, one entry per CDR3 protein. The data hold hundreds of thousands of distinct CDR3 sequences, with around 13% observed a single time. Source: PBMCs, taken before TCRalphabeta/CD19-depleted stem cell transplant. The receptors stem from a girl aged 2-10 years with congenital amegakaryocytic thrombocytopenia, due to receive a stem cell transplant. The CDR3 runs from the conserved cysteine through the conserved F or W. The D gene is left open where the match is weak. A row's size may be missing; if present it is once, few, many or a size class.

>TRBJ2-1|many|TRBV5-1|NA|18
CASSRPSSGTSINNEQFF
TGCGCCAGCAGCAGACCATCGTCCGGGACTTCAATTAACAATGAGCAGTTCTTC
>TRBJ2-1|few|TRBV7-2|NA|12
CASTPLSNEQFF
TGTGCCAGCACCCCTTTAAGCAATGAGCAGTTCTTC
>TRBJ2-2|many|TRBV29-1|NA|13
CSGWYPNTGELFF
TGCAGCGGCTGGTACCCGAACACCGGGGAGCTGTTTTTT
>TRBJ2-3|many|TRBV7-6|NA|20
CASSRTGQSFVGGSTDTQYF
TGTGCCAGCAGCCGCACGGGACAGAGTTTTGTGGGAGGTAGCACAGATACGCAGTATTTT
>TRBJ2-1|many|TRBV12-3/TRBV12-4|NA|13
CASSALQAIPQFF
TGTGCCAGCAGTGCTTTACAGGCCATTCCTCAGTTCTTC
>TRBJ2-7|few|TRBV10-3|TRBD2|13
CATRKRDRYEQYF
TGTGCCACCAGAAAGCGGGATCGATACGAGCAGTACTTC
>TRBJ2-6|few|TRBV5-1|TRBD1|17
CASTLGTGATGANVLTF
TGCGCCAGCACGCTTGGGACAGGAGCTACTGGGGCCAACGTCCTGACTTTC
>TRBJ2-7|many|TRBV5-1|NA|14
CASRGDFLSYEQYF
TGCGCCAGCCGCGGGGACTTTCTATCCTACGAGCAGTACTTC
>TRBJ1-2|many|TRBV12-3/TRBV12-4|NA|14
CASQALRTNYGYTF
TGTGCCAGTCAGGCCCTGAGGACTAACTATGGCTACACCTTC
>TRBJ1-4|NA|TRBV9|NA|16
CASSEGFWATNEKLFF
TGTGCCAGCAGCGAAGGATTCTGGGCAACTAATGAAAAACTGTTTTTT
>TRBJ2-5|many|TRBV20-1|NA|14
CSASTGGPQETQYF
TGCAGTGCTTCAACGGGGGGCCCCCAAGAGACCCAGTACTTC
>TRBJ2-1|few|TRBV20-1|NA|13
CSAPKGPLNEQFF
TGCAGTGCCCCCAAGGGGCCTCTCAATGAGCAGTTCTTC
>TRBJ1-3|NA|TRBV20-1|TRBD1|15
CSAPQQGAGGNTIYF
TGCAGTGCACCCCAACAGGGGGCGGGGGGAAACACCATATATTTT
>TRBJ2-5|few|TRBV3-1|NA|14
CASSHELEVETQYF
TGTGCCAGCAGCCACGAATTAGAAGTAGAGACCCAGTACTTC
>TRBJ2-1|few|TRBV28|TRBD1|14
CASSWTGAYNEQFF
TGTGCCAGCAGTTGGACAGGGGCCTACAATGAGCAGTTCTTC
>TRBJ1-1|NA|TRBV7-2|TRBD1|14
CASRVTGKDTEAFF
TGTGCCAGCAGGGTGACAGGGAAGGACACTGAAGCTTTCTTT
>TRBJ2-1|NA|TRBV20-1|NA|16
CSASFVGATAYNEQFF
TGCAGTGCTAGTTTCGTGGGAGCAACTGCCTACAATGAGCAGTTCTTC
>TRBJ2-1|NA|TRBV9|NA|16
CASSHGGTPDYNEQFF
TGTGCCAGCAGCCATGGGGGGACCCCAGACTACAATGAGCAGTTCTTC
>TRBJ2-3|NA|TRBV20-1|TRBD2|17
CSARSLAGRDATDTQYF
TGCAGTGCTAGATCACTAGCGGGCCGCGACGCCACAGATACGCAGTATTTT
>TRBJ2-5|few|TRBV6-1|TRBD2|16
CASSEDPGTRGLTQYF
TGTGCCAGCAGTGAAGATCCGGGGACTAGAGGGCTAACCCAGTACTTC
>TRBJ2-3|many|TRBV7-2|NA|15
CASSYQSGGTDTQYF
TGTGCCAGCAGCTACCAATCCGGGGGCACAGATACGCAGTATTTT
>TRBJ2-3|NA|TRBV5-1|NA|18
CASSPWTAERSSTDTQYF
TGCGCCAGCAGCCCCTGGACCGCCGAACGCTCCAGCACAGATACGCAGTATTTT
>TRBJ1-5|many|TRBV7-2|TRBD1|14
CASSLVQGEQPQHF
TGTGCCAGCAGCTTAGTACAGGGGGAACAGCCCCAGCATTTT